This T cell receptor beta chain was identified during a study of CD4 T cells in relation to SARS-CoV-2 and coronaviruses (dated by TCRdb to the early 2020s). About the study as a whole: In the ViraFEST assay, PBMCs were cultured with antigen for under eleven days, after which TCR beta CDR3s were sequenced to identify clonal expansions specific to the antigen. The Adaptive Biotechnologies TCR-sequencing kit was used for samples from a few pre-COVID donors and for the naive versus memory experiments, whereas the other data were Illumina-based. Memory CD4+ T cell crossreactivity between SARS-CoV-2 and common cold coronavirus spike proteins was assessed at the TCR clonotype level in the study. For other donors in the study, expansion assays were sequenced with a different, Illumina-based TCR-beta assay. Using patient-derived lymphoblastoid cell lines, the shared crossreactive spike epitopes were mapped to their HLA restriction. The negative reference condition was either a culture with an HIV-1 Nef peptide pool or a culture with no peptide.

The germline V gene encodes CDR1 SGDLS and CDR2 YYNGEE. Counted from cysteine to phenylalanine, this CDR3 has 16 amino acids. Only CDR3 DNA remains: 48 bases, in frame from the first base. Compared with germline, V lacks 1 base and J lacks 0 bases; bases without a gene match: 4. Overall study results and their limits: Memory CD4+ clonotypes crossrecognizing SARS-CoV-2 and at least one common cold coronavirus spike were found in approximately 60% of donors. Crossreactivity analysis centred on spike protein, so crossreactivity against other viral proteins was not assessed. Compared with monoreactive clones, crossreactive clones had significantly weaker SARS-CoV-2-driven expansion, a result consistent with antigenic imprinting. No donor contributed both pre-pandemic and post-infection samples, which limited tracing the source of pre-existing responses. The study was constrained by small numbers of patients and of tested TCRs.

Regarding this clone: Its antigen is still unknown. The input lacks base qualities; no much larger clone sits a single base away.

CD4+ T cells from unexposed donors were collected before the COVID-19 pandemic (2011-2018). The EasySep CD4+ T cell isolation kit was used to isolate CD4+ T cells once the cultures had run for about 11 days. As cell number allowed, CD4+ T cells from unexposed donors were tested for reactivity to SARS-CoV-2 S and N and to four common cold coronavirus spike pools. Each well held about 2 million PBMCs cultured in IMDM containing 5% human AB serum and about 9.4 IU/ml IL-2. Half of the culture medium was replaced with fresh IL-2-containing medium on days 3 and 7. Triplicate replicate wells were generally used for each peptide culture condition. Leukapheresis product for the unexposed donors was bought commercially. Ficoll-Paque PLUS gradient centrifugation was used to isolate PBMCs from leukapheresis product or whole blood. PBMCs were either used fresh in the expansion assay or cryopreserved at -140 degrees C. The QIAamp Micro DNA Kit was used to extract genomic DNA from the CD4+ T cells.

The method was the immunoSEQ multiplex PCR assay. The published analysis was carried out like this. During preprocessing, nonproductive sequences were removed, along with CDR3s that did not begin with C, did not end with F or W, or were shorter than 7 amino acids. Antigen-specific clonotypes were called with the MANAFEST web app, based on expansion relative to reference and other culture wells. A clone was considered positive if the clone showed significant expansion compared with the reference culture in 2 of 3 replicate wells at an FDR below 0.05. A further requirement for positive clones was significant expansion compared with all other tandem wells, along with an odds ratio above 5. Pairwise Levenshtein distance, computed with the stringdist R package after three terminal residues were trimmed from each end, was used as the measure of CDR3 homology. Sourced from immuneACCESS, this table was stored by TCRdb with only in-frame sequences that have V and J called. A share of the clones is absent; for the studies checked, an unresolved V gene accounts for under half, and the remainder has no known explanation. V and J calls and clone size are given by that table; D and trimming were obtained from the DNA. For this sample there are just under 30,000 clones; about 80% appear just once. Clones ranked in the top ten supply around 17% of the sample.

The chain employs TRBV9 and TRBJ2-3, with TRBD2 matching 8 junction bases. The sequence derives from a human donor in good health. Specimen: CD4+ T cells from PBMCs, cultured in vitro. In nucleotide form, the sequence is TGTGCCAGCAGCGTAAACAGCGGGAGAAGCACAGATACGCAGTATTTT. Translated, it gives CASSVNSGRSTDTQYF.